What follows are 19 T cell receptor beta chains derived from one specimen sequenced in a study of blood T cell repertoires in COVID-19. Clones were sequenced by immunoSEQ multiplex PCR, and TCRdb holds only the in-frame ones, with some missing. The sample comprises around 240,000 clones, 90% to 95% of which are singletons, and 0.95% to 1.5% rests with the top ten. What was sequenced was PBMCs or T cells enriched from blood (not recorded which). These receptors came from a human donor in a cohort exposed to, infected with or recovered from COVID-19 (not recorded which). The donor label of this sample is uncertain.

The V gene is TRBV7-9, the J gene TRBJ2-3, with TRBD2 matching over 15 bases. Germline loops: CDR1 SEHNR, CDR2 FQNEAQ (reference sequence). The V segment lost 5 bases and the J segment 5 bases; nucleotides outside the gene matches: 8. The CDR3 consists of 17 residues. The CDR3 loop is CASSPGTSGGFRDTQYF. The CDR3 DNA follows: TGTGCCAGCAGCCCCGGGACTAGCGGGGGGTTCCGAGATACGCAGTATTTT.

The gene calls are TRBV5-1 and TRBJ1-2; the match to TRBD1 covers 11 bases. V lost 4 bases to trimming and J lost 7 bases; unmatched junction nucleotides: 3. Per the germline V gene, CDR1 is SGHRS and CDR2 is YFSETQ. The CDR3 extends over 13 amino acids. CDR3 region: CASSPGTGGGYTF. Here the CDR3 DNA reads TGCGCCAGCAGCCCCGGGACAGGGGGTGGCTACACCTTC.

Written as DNA, the CDR3 is TGTGCCAGCAGCTCACAGGGTGGCTACACCTTC. It yields the protein CASSSQGGYTF. The rearrangement links TRBV5-4 to TRBJ1-2; D may be TRBD1 (6 bases). This CDR3 contains 11 residues. Per germline, CDR1 SGHNT and CDR2 YYREEE (reference sequence). V lost 3 bases and J 7 bases, leaving 7 bases between the germline ends.

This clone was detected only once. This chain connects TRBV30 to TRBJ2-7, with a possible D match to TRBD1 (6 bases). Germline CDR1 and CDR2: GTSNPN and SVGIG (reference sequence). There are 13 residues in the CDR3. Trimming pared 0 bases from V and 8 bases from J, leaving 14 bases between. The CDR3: CAWSVQGTPKQYF. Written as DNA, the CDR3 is TGTGCCTGGAGTGTACAAGGGACACCGAAGCAGTACTTC.

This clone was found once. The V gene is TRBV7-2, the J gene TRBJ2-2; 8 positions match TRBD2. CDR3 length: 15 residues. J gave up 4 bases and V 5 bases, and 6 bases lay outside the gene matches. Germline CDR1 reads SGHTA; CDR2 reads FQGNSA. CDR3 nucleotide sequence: TGTGCCAGCAGCCTCAGCGGGGGCGCCACCGGGGAGCTGTTTTTT. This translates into CASSLSGGATGELFF.

DNA of the CDR3: TGTGCCAGCAGCACCCCTAGCGGGGTGACCTACGAGCAGTACTTC. Its translation: CASSTPSGVTYEQYF. The chain employs TRBV21-1 and TRBJ2-7; TRBD2 is taken as the D call from the table, unchecked against the DNA. TRBV21-1 is flagged as a pseudogene. This CDR3 spans 15 amino acids.

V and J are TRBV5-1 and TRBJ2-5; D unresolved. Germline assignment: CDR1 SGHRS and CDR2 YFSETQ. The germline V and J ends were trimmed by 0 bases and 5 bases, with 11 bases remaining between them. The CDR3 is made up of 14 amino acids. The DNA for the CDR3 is TGCGCCAGCAGCTTGGGGCAAGGCAGGGAGACCCAGTACTTC. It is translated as CASSLGQGRETQYF.

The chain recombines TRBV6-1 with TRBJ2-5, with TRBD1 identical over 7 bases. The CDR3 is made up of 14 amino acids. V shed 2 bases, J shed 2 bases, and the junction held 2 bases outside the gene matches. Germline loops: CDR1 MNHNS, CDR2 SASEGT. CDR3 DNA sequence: TGTGCCAGCAGTGAATGGACAGGACAAGAGACCCAGTACTTC. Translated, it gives CASSEWTGQETQYF.

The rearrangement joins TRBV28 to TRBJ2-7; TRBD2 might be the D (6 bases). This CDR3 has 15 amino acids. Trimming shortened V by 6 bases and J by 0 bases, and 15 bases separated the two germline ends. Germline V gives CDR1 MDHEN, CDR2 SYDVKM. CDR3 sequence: CASRPSGGASYEQYF. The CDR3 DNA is TGTGCCAGCAGACCCTCCGGGGGAGCCTCCTACGAGCAGTACTTC.

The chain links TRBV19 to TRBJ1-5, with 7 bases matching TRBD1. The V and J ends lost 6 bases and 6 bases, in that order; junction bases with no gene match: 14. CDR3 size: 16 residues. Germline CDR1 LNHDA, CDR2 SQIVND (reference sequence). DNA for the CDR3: TGTGCCAGTAGATCAGGACAGGCGCGGGCGAGTCAGCCCCAGCATTTT. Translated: CASRSGQARASQPQHF.

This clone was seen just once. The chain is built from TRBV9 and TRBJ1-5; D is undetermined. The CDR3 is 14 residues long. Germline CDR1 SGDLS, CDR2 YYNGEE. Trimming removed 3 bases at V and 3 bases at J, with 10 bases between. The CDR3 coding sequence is TGTGCCAGCAGCGCCGACGGGATCAATCAGCCCCAGCATTTT. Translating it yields CASSADGINQPQHF.

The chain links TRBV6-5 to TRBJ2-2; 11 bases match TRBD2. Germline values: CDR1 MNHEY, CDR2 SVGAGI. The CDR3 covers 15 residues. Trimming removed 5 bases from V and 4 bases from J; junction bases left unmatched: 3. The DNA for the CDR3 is TGTGCCAGCAGTAGACTAGCGGGGAGCACCGGGGAGCTGTTTTTT. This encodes CASSRLAGSTGELFF.

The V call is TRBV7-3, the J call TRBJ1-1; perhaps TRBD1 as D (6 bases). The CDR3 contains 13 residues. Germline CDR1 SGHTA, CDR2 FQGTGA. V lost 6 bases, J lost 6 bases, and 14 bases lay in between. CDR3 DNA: TGTGCCAGCAGAGCCACAGGGTTGGCTGAAGCTTTCTTT. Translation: CASRATGLAEAFF.

The chain's CDR3 is CASSSRGGAAYGYTF. The CDR3 bases are TGTGCCAGCTCATCCCGGGGAGGGGCTGCCTATGGCTACACCTTC. The J gene is TRBJ1-2, the V gene TRBV18, with D tentatively TRBD1 (5 bases). CDR1 is KGHSH and CDR2 is LQKENI in the germline V gene. The CDR3 is 15 amino acids. V was trimmed by 5 bases and J by 4 bases, leaving 17 bases between them.

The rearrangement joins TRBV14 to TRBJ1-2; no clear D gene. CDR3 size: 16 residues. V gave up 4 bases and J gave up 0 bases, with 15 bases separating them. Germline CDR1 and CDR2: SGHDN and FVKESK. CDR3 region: CASSPLGPGTNYGYTF. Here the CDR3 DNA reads TGTGCCAGCAGCCCTCTTGGCCCCGGGACTAACTATGGCTACACCTTC.

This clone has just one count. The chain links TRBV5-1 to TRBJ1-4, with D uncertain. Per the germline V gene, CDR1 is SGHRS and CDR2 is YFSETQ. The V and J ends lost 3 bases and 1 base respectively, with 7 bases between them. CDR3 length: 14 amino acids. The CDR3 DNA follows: TGCGCCAGCAGCTCGGGAGTAACTAATGAAAAACTGTTTTTT. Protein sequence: CASSSGVTNEKLFF. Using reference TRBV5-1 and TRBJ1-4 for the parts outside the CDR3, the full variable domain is KAGVTQTPRYLIKTRGQQVTLSCSPISGHRSVSWYQQTPGQGLQFLFEYFSETQRNKGNFPGRFSGRQFSNSRSEMNVSTLELGDSALYLCASSSGVTNEKLFFGSGTQLSVL.

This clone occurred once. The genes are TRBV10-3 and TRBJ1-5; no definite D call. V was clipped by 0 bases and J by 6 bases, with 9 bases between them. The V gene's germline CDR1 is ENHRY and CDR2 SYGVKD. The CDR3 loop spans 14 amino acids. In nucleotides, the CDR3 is TGTGCCATCAGTGAGTCGACTCCCCCTCAGCCCCAGCATTTT. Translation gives CAISESTPPQPQHF.

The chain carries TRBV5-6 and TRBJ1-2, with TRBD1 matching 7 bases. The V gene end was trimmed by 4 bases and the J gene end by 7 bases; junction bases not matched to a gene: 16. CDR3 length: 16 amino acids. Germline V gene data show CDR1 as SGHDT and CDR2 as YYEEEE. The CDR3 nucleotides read TGTGCCAGCAGCCTGGGAAACGTCCGACCAGGGGGTGGCTACACCTTC. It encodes CASSLGNVRPGGGYTF. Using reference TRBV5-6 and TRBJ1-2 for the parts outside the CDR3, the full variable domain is DAGVTQSPTHLIKTRGQQVTLRCSPKSGHDTVSWYQQALGQGPQFIFQYYEEEERQRGNFPDRFSGHQFPNYSSELNVNALLLGDSALYLCASSLGNVRPGGGYTFGSGTRLTVV.

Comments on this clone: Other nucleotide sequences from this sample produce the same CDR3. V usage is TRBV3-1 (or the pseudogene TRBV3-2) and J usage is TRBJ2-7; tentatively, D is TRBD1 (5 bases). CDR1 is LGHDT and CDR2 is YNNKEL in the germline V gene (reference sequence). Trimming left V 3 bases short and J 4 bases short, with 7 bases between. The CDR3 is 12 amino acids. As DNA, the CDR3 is TGTGCCAGCAGCCAGGGGCCATACGAGCAGTACTTC. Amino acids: CASSQGPYEQYF.